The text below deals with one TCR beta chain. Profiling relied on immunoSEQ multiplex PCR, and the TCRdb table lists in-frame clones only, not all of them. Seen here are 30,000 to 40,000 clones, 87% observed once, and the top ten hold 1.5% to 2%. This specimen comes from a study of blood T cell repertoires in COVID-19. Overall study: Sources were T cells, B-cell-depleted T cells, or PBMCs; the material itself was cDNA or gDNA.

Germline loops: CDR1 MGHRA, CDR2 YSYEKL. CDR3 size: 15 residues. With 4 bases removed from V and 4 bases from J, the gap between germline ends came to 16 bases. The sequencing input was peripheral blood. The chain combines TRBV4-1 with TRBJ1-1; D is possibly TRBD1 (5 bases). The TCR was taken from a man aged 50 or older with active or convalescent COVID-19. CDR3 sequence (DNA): TGCGCCAGCAGCCCCCGGTCCTGGGGGGGCACTGAAGCTTTCTTT. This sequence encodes CASSPRSWGGTEAFF.